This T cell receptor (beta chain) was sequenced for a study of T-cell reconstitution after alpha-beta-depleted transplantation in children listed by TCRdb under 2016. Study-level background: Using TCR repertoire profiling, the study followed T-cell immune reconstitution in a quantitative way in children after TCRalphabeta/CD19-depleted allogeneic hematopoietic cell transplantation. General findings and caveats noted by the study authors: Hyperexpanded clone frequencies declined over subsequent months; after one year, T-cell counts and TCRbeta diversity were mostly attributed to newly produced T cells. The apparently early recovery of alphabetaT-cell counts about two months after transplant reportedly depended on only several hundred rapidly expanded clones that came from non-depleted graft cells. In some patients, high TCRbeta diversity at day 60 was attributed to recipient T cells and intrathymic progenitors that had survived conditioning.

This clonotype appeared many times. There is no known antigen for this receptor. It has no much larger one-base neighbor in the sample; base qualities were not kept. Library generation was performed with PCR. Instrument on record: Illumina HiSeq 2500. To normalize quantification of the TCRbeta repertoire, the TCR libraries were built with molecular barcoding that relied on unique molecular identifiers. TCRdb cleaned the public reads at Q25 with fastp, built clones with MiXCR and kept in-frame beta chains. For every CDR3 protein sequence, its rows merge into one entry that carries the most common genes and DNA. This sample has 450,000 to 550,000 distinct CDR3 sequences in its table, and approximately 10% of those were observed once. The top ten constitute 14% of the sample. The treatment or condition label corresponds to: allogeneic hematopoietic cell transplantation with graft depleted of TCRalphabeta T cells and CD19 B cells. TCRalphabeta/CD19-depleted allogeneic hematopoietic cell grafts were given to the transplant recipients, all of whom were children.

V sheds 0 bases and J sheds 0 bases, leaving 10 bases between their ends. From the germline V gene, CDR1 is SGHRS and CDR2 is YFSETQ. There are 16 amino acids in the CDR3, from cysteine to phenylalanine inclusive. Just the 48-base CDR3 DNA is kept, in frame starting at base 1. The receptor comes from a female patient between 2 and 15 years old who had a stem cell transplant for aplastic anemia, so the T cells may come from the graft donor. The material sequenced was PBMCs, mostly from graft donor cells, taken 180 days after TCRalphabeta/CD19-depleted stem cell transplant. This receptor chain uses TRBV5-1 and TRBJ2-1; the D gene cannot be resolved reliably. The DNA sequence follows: TGCGCCAGCAGCTTGGAAGGTTGGGCCTCCTACAATGAGCAGTTCTTC. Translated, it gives CASSLEGWASYNEQFF. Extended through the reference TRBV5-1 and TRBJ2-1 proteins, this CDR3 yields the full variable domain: KAGVTQTPRYLIKTRGQQVTLSCSPISGHRSVSWYQQTPGQGLQFLFEYFSETQRNKGNFPGRFSGRQFSNSRSEMNVSTLELGDSALYLCASSLEGWASYNEQFFGPGTRLTVL.